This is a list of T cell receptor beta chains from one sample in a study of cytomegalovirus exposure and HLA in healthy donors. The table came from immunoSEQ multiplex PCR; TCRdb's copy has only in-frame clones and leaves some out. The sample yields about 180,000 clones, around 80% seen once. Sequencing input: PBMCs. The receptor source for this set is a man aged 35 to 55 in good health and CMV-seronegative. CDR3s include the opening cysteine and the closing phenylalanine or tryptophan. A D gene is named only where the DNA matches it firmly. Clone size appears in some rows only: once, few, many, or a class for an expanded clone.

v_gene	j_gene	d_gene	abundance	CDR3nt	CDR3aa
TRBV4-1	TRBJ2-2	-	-	TGCGCCAGCAGCCAAGGCATCTTAGCGGCTCGTGGCACCGGGGAGCTGTTTTTT	CASSQGILAARGTGELFF
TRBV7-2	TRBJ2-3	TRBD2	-	TGTGCCAGCAGCCCCCCGGGACGCAGACTAGCGGGAGGTGGAAATACGCAGTATTTT	CASSPPGRRLAGGGNTQYF
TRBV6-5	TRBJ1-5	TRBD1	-	TGTGCCAGCAGCCCGACAGGGGGTTACAATCAGCCCCAGCATTTT	CASSPTGGYNQPQHF
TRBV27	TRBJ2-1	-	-	TGTGCCAGCAGTTATAGGGACATCAATGAGCAGTTCTTC	CASSYRDINEQFF
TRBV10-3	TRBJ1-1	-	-	TGTGCCATCAGGCCCACTTCTGGTGAAGCTTTCTTT	CAIRPTSGEAFF
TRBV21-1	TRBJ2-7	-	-	TGTGCCAGCAGCAAACCGGGACAGGGATCCTACGAGCAGTACTTC	CASSKPGQGSYEQYF
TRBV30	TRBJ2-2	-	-	TGTGCCTGGAGCCTAGGGCGGGGCTCCGGGGAGCTGTTTTTT	CAWSLGRGSGELFF
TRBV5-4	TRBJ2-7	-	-	TGTGCCAGCAGCTTGGGGGGGACAACCCCTACGGAGCAGTACTTC	CASSLGGTTPTEQYF
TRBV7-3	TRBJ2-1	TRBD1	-	TGTGCCAGCAGCACCCAGGGGGCCGGGGAGCAGTTCTTC	CASSTQGAGEQFF
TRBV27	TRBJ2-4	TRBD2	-	TGTGCCAGCAGTTTCCTCCAGGGAGGGGCCAAAAACATTCAGTACTTC	CASSFLQGGAKNIQYF
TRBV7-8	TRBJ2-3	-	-	TGTGCCAGCAGCGCAGGTTTCGGGGGGCAGGATACGCAGTATTTT	CASSAGFGGQDTQYF
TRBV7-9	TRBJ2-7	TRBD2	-	TGTGCCAGCAGCCCGGGACTAGCGGGGGAAGTGCAGTACTTC	CASSPGLAGEVQYF
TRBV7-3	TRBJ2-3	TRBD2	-	TGTGCCAGCAGCTTAACGGCTAGCGGGAGCTCAGATACGCAGTATTTT	CASSLTASGSSDTQYF
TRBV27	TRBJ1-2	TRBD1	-	TGTGCCAGCAGAGGACAGGGAAGCTATGGCTACACCTTC	CASRGQGSYGYTF
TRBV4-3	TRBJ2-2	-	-	TGCGCCAGCAGCCAGTGGTCCTCCCCTGGAGCCGGGGAGCTGTTTTTT	CASSQWSSPGAGELFF
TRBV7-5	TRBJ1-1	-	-	TGTGTCAGAAGCTTAGCCTGTCGGCCGGGGAACACTGAAGCTTTCTTT	CVRSLACRPGNTEAFF
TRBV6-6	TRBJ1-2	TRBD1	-	TGTGCCACTCCGGGACAGGGCCGCTATGGCTACACCTTC	CATPGQGRYGYTF
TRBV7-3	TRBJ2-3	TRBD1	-	TGTGCCAGCAGCTTGGGGACAGGGAATAGAGATACGCAGTATTTT	CASSLGTGNRDTQYF
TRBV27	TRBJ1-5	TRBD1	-	TGTGCCAGCAGTCCTCGACAGGGGGCGGTCAATCAGCCCCAGCATTTT	CASSPRQGAVNQPQHF
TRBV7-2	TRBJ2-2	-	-	TGTGCCAGCAGCGCGCAGGGATTCGGCGGGGAGCTGTTTTTT	CASSAQGFGGELFF
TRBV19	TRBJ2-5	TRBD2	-	TGTGCCAGTAGTGCCATCATAAGCGGGGGTTACCAAGAGACCCAGTACTTC	CASSAIISGGYQETQYF
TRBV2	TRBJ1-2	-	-	TGTGCCAGCAGGGCCGGGGGGGAGTTCTATGGCTACACCTTC	CASRAGGEFYGYTF
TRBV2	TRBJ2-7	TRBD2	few	TGTGCCAGCAGTGCAGAGCGGGAGATACCCTACGAGCAGTACTTC	CASSAEREIPYEQYF
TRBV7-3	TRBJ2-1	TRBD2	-	TGTGCCAGCAGCCGGACTAGCGGGAGATCCTACAATGAGCAGTTCTTC	CASSRTSGRSYNEQFF
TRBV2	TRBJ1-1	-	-	TGTGCCAGCAGTGGCGCAGGGAAGAACACTGAAGCTTTCTTT	CASSGAGKNTEAFF
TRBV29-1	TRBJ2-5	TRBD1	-	TGCAGCGTTGAAATCAGGGGGCGGACCCAGTACTTC	CSVEIRGRTQYF
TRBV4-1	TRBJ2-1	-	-	TGCGCCAGCAGCCACCCGGGAGGGACAGGGAAAAATGAGCAGTTCTTC	CASSHPGGTGKNEQFF
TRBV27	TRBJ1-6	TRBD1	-	TGTGCCAGTGGAGGAGATGGACAGGGAAGCTCACCCCTCCACTTT	CASGGDGQGSSPLHF
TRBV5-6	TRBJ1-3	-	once	TGTGCCAGCAGCTTGAGACAGATCTCTGGAAACACCATATATTTT	CASSLRQISGNTIYF
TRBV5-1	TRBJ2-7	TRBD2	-	TGCGCCAGCAGCGATAGCGGGGGACAAACCTACGAGCAGTACTTC	CASSDSGGQTYEQYF
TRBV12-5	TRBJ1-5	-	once	TGTGCTAGTGGTTTGGACTCACCACCGGGGAAGCCCCAGCATTTT	CASGLDSPPGKPQHF
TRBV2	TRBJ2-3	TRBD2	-	TGTGCCAGCAGCCAGGGACTAGCGGGAAACACAGATACGCAGTATTTT	CASSQGLAGNTDTQYF
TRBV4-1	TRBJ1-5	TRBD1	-	TGCGCCAGCAGCCCAAATCCAGGACAGGATAGCAATCAGCCCCAGCATTTT	CASSPNPGQDSNQPQHF
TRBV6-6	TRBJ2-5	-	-	TGTGCCAGCCGTGGGGCAGGGCAAGAGACCCAGTACTTC	CASRGAGQETQYF
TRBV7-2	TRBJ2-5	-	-	TGTGCCAGCAGCCCACAGGGAAGGGCGGGAGAGACCCAGTACTTC	CASSPQGRAGETQYF
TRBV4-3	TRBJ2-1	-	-	TGCGCCAGTAGCCTCACGACTAGTTCGTATGATGAGCAGTTCTTC	CASSLTTSSYDEQFF
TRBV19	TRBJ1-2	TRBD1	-	TGTGCCAGTACCAGTAGTGGTGGGCAGGGGGCTGACTATGGCTACACCTTC	CASTSSGGQGADYGYTF
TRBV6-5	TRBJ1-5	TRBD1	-	TGTGCCAGCAGTTCTAGGACAGGGGGAAACAATCAGCCCCAGCATTTT	CASSSRTGGNNQPQHF
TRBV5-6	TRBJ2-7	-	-	TGTGCCAGCAGCTTGGCGCAGGTATCCTACGAGCAGTACTTC	CASSLAQVSYEQYF
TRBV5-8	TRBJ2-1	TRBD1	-	TGTGCCAGCAGCTTTTTTGGACAGGGGGCCGATGAGCAGTTCTTC	CASSFFGQGADEQFF
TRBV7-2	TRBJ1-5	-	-	TGTGCCAGCAGCTTAAGGGGAAGCAATCAGCCCCAGCATTTT	CASSLRGSNQPQHF
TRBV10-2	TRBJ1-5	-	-	TGCGCCAGCAGTGAGTTTGGAGATCAGCCCCAGCATTTT	CASSEFGDQPQHF
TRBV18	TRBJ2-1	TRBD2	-	TGTGCCAGCTCACTGACTAGCGGGGGAACTTCCTCCTACAATGAGCAGTTCTTC	CASSLTSGGTSSYNEQFF
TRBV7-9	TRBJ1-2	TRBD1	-	TGTGCCAGCAGCTTTGGGGACAGGGTTGGCGGCTACACCTTC	CASSFGDRVGGYTF
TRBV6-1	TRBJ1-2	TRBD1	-	TGTGCCAGCAGTCGGCAGGGGGTGGATGGCTACACCTTC	CASSRQGVDGYTF
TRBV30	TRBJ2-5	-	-	TGTGCCTGGAGTTCGGGGGTGGAGGAGACCCAGTACTTC	CAWSSGVEETQYF
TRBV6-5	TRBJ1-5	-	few	TGTGCCAGCAGTTACTACTCAGGGAGCAATCAGCCCCAGCATTTT	CASSYYSGSNQPQHF
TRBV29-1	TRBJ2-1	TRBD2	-	TGCAGCGTCCTGAAAGGACTAGCGGGTGAGCAGTTCTTC	CSVLKGLAGEQFF
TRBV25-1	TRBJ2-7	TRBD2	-	TGTGCCAGCAGTGAAACTAGCGGGGGGGCCTTTGACGAGCAGTACTTC	CASSETSGGAFDEQYF
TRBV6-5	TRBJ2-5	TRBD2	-	TGTGCCAGTAGGACTAGCGGGAAGCCCCAGTACTTC	CASRTSGKPQYF
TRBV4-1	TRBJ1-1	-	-	TGCGCCAGCAGCCAAGATAGAGGGGGTGAGAACACTGAAGCTTTCTTT	CASSQDRGGENTEAFF
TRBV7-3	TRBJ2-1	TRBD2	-	TGTGCCAGCAGCTTAACGTTAAATGGACTAGCGAATGAGCAGTTCTTC	CASSLTLNGLANEQFF